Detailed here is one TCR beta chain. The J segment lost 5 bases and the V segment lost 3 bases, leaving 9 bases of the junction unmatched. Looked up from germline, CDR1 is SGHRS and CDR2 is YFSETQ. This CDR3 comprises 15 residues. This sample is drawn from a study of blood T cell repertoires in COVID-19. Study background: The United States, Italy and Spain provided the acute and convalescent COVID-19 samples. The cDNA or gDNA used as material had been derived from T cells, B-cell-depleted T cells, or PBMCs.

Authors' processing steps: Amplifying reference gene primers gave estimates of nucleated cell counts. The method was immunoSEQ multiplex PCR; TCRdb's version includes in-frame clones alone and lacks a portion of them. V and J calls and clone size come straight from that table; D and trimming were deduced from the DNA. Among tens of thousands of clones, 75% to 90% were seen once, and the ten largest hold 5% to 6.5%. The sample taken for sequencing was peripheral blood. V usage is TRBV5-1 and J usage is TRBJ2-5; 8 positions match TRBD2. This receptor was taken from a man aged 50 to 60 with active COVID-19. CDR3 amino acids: CASSWTLRGRETQYF. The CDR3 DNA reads TGCGCCAGCAGCTGGACCCTTCGCGGGAGGGAGACCCAGTACTTC. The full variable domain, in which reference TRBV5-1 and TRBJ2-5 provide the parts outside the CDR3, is KAGVTQTPRYLIKTRGQQVTLSCSPISGHRSVSWYQQTPGQGLQFLFEYFSETQRNKGNFPGRFSGRQFSNSRSEMNVSTLELGDSALYLCASSWTLRGRETQYFGPGTRLLVL.